Below, 20 T cell receptor beta chains from the same sample are listed, as sequenced in a study of post-analysis software for immune sequencing data (dated by TCRdb to about 2015). Points the paper makes about the study in general: Patients showed significantly higher frequencies than controls for roughly five TRBV segments, among them TRBV5-6, TRBV5-1 and TRBV20-1.

These receptors' antigens are unknown. Library prep was done by PCR. Sequencing relied on an Illumina HiSeq 2500. To reduce PCR and sequencing biases, unique molecular identifiers were incorporated into the TCR beta cDNA libraries. TCRdb handled the public reads itself, with Q25 trimming in fastp and clone calling in MiXCR, and kept productive beta chains. Merged by CDR3 protein, the rows form single entries marked with the most common genes and DNA. The sample table lists 400,000 to 500,000 distinct CDR3 sequences, 39% of them with a count of one. Approximately 7.7% of the sample is in the top ten clones. The material sequenced was blood. Receptor source: a girl aged 2-10 years with multiple sclerosis.

This clonotype was detected only a few times. This rearrangement joins TRBV14 to TRBJ2-3; TRBD2 might be the D (5 bases). Germline V gene data show CDR1 as SGHDN and CDR2 as FVKESK. Trimming stripped 4 bases from V and 0 bases from J, with 11 bases between. This CDR3 spans 15 amino acids. The CDR3 reads CASSPLATSTDTQYF. In DNA form, the CDR3 reads TGTGCCAGCAGCCCCTTAGCGACTAGCACAGATACGCAGTATTTT.

CDR3 DNA sequence: TGTGCCAGCAGTAGCCCCCCAGGGTCGGAAGCCTATGGCTACACCTTC. Translated: CASSSPPGSEAYGYTF. The chain uses TRBV28 and TRBJ1-2, with D possibly TRBD1 on 5 matching bases. From germline, CDR1 is MDHEN and CDR2 SYDVKM. CDR3 length: 16 residues. V was cut by 5 bases and J by 4 bases, with 20 bases left in between.

This clonotype was observed many times. V usage is TRBV28 and J usage is TRBJ2-7; D possibly corresponds to TRBD2 (5 bases). V lost 7 bases and J 3 bases, leaving 22 bases between the germline ends. Germline CDR1 reads MDHEN; CDR2 reads SYDVKM. This CDR3 has 16 residues. This CDR3 reads CASTSSRGTDIYEQYF. DNA of the CDR3: TGTGCCAGCACCTCTAGTCGGGGAACGGATATCTACGAGCAGTACTTC.

The chain carries TRBV29-1 and TRBJ1-2, with TRBD1 matching over 11 bases. The CDR3 totals 14 residues. Germline V gene sequence: CDR1 SQVTM, CDR2 ANQGSEA. The J segment lost 8 bases and the V segment lost 3 bases, leaving 8 bases of the junction unmatched. CDR3 region: CSVEGRTGGWGYTF. The CDR3 nucleotides are TGCAGCGTTGAGGGAAGGACAGGGGGCTGGGGCTACACCTTC. Full variable domain (outside the CDR3, taken from reference TRBV29-1 and TRBJ1-2): SAVISQKPSRDICQRGTSLTIQCQVDSQVTMMFWYRQQPGQSLTLIATANQGSEATYESGFVIDKFPISRPNLTFSTLTVSNMSPEDSSIYLCSVEGRTGGWGYTFGSGTRLTVV.

This clonotype was counted between two and nine times. The chain recombines TRBV28 with TRBJ1-6; no clear D. The germline CDR1 and CDR2 sequences are MDHEN and SYDVKM. The CDR3 loop spans 11 amino acids. Between the trimmed V and J ends, which lost 5 bases and 10 bases, there was a span of 6 bases. DNA of the CDR3: TGTGCCAGCAGTCGAGGATCACCCCTCCACTTT. This encodes CASSRGSPLHF.

J is TRBJ2-6 and V is TRBV6-2 or TRBV6-3; 9 bases map to TRBD1. Germline CDR1 reads MNHEY; CDR2 reads SVGEGT. The CDR3 totals 17 residues. The V gene end was trimmed by 4 bases and the J gene end by 0 bases; junction bases not matched to a gene: 4. The CDR3 spells CASSSPTGGSGANVLTF. The DNA of the CDR3 is TGTGCCAGCAGTTCACCGACAGGGGGCTCTGGGGCCAACGTCCTGACTTTC.

This clonotype was seen more than once but under ten times. The chain couples TRBV7-2 to TRBJ2-7; no firm D call. Trimming left V 0 bases short and J 1 base short, with 13 bases between. CDR3 size: 16 residues. Germline CDR1 is SGHTA and CDR2 is FQGNSA. In nucleotides, the CDR3 is TGTGCCAGCAGCTTAGCGGTTGTCGTTGGATCCTACGAGCAGTACTTC. Amino acids: CASSLAVVVGSYEQYF. Using reference TRBV7-2 and TRBJ2-7 for the parts outside the CDR3, the full variable domain is GAGVSQSPSNKVTEKGKDVELRCDPISGHTALYWYRQSLGQGLEFLIYFQGNSAPDKSGLPSDRFSAERTGGSVSTLTIQRTQQEDSAVYLCASSLAVVVGSYEQYFGPGTRLTVT.

J is TRBJ1-5 and V is TRBV29-1; 7 nucleotides match TRBD1. The ends lost 4 bases at V and 2 bases at J; junction bases unmatched: 8. CDR1 is SQVTM, CDR2 ANQGSEA, per germline. This CDR3 has 15 amino acids. The CDR3 nucleotides are TGCAGCGTTGCATTAACTCAGGGGGGCAATCAGCCCCAGCATTTT. Its protein is CSVALTQGGNQPQHF.

This clonotype occurred a few times. This chain uses TRBV28 with TRBJ2-7; 8 bases fit TRBD2. This CDR3 contains 19 residues. V shed 2 bases, J shed 4 bases, and the junction held 19 bases outside the gene matches. Germline values: CDR1 MDHEN, CDR2 SYDVKM. The CDR3 coding sequence is TGTGCCAGCAGTTTAGGTTCGGTAGCGGGGCCCAGATCCTTTTACGAGCAGTACTTC. Amino acid sequence: CASSLGSVAGPRSFYEQYF.

This clonotype came up a few times. The J gene is TRBJ2-1, the V gene TRBV6-2 or TRBV6-3; D is undetermined. Germline CDR1 MNHEY, CDR2 SVGEGT. CDR3 size: 12 residues. Trimming pared 1 base from V and 6 bases from J, leaving 4 bases between. The CDR3 DNA reads TGTGCCAGCAGTTACTTAGTCAATGAGCAGTTCTTC. Translation: CASSYLVNEQFF.

The CDR3 region is CASSYNPGTGNQPQHF. In DNA form, the CDR3 reads TGTGCCAGCAGTTACAACCCTGGGACTGGCAATCAGCCCCAGCATTTT. The V gene is TRBV6-6, the J gene TRBJ1-5; a possible D gene is TRBD1 (5 bases). Germline CDR1 reads MNHNY; CDR2 reads SVGAGI (reference sequence). The CDR3 length is 16 residues. The V end lost 2 bases, the J end lost 2 bases, and 13 bases lay between the germline ends.

The V call is TRBV11-2, the J call TRBJ2-7; 10 nucleotides match TRBD1. The CDR3 contains 17 residues. V lost 1 base, J lost 2 bases, and 8 bases stayed unmatched. The V gene's germline CDR1 is SGHAT and CDR2 FQNNGV. The CDR3: CASSLAPGQGSTYEQYF. For the CDR3, the DNA is TGTGCCAGCAGCTTAGCTCCGGGACAGGGGTCTACCTACGAGCAGTACTTC. The full variable domain, rest sourced from reference TRBV11-2 and TRBJ2-7, is EAGVAQSPRYKIIEKRQSVAFWCNPISGHATLYWYQQILGQGPKLLIQFQNNGVVDDSQLPKDRFSAERLKGVDSTLKIQPAKLEDSAVYLCASSLAPGQGSTYEQYFGPGTRLTVT.

V is TRBV7-6 and J is TRBJ2-1; possibly TRBD1 or TRBD2 for D (6 bases each). The V and J ends lost 4 bases and 0 bases respectively, with 13 bases between them. The germline V gene encodes CDR1 SGHVS and CDR2 FNYEAQ. CDR3 length: 16 residues. The DNA for the CDR3 is TGTGCCAGCAGCTCTTCGGGGGCTGGCTCCTACAATGAGCAGTTCTTC. Its protein is CASSSSGAGSYNEQFF.

This clonotype was observed a handful of times. This chain connects TRBV7-6 to TRBJ2-5; D call uncertain. V lost 4 bases and J 3 bases, leaving 9 bases between the germline ends. CDR1 SGHVS and CDR2 FNYEAQ come from the germline V gene. CDR3 length equals 13 residues. The chain's CDR3 is CASSSGWKETQYF. For the CDR3, the DNA is TGTGCCAGCAGCTCCGGGTGGAAAGAGACCCAGTACTTC.

The V and J genes are TRBV7-9 and TRBJ2-1; possible D gene TRBD1, 5 bases. The assigned J gene may be wrong: the sequence end matches TRBJ2-7 better. CDR1 and CDR2 (germline): SEHNR, FQNEAQ (reference sequence). The CDR3 totals 16 residues. The CDR3, as DNA: TGTGCCAGCAGCTCCCCCCCCATCAGCAGGGTGTGGGAGCAGTACTTC. This encodes CASSSPPISRVWEQYF.

This clonotype was counted a few times. The chain couples TRBV29-1 to TRBJ2-1; the D gene is possibly TRBD2 (5 bases). This CDR3 contains 14 residues. CDR1 and CDR2 from the germline V gene are SQVTM and ANQGSEA. Trimming removed 4 bases from V and 9 bases from J, with 19 bases in between. This CDR3 reads CSVGRTGGSGEQFF. CDR3 nucleotide sequence: TGCAGCGTTGGGAGGACCGGCGGCAGCGGTGAGCAGTTCTTC.

The chain links TRBV27 to TRBJ2-3; 9 bases map to TRBD2. The trim removed 6 bases at V and 3 bases at J, leaving 7 bases unmatched. The germline gives CDR1 MNHEY, CDR2 SMNVEV (reference sequence). The CDR3 is made up of 15 amino acids. The chain's CDR3 is CASSPGLAFTDTQYF. Written as DNA, the CDR3 is TGTGCCAGCAGCCCGGGACTAGCCTTTACAGATACGCAGTATTTT.

The chain combines TRBV29-1 with TRBJ2-7; D may match TRBD1 or TRBD2 (5 bases each). The CDR3 consists of 13 residues. V dropped 6 bases and J dropped 0 bases, with 12 bases sitting between them. Germline lookup yields CDR1 SQVTM and CDR2 ANQGSEA. The CDR3 region has the DNA TGCAGCGTCCGGGACCTCAGCTCCTACGAGCAGTACTTC. Translation: CSVRDLSSYEQYF.

This clonotype was counted a single time. The chain recombines TRBV5-1 with TRBJ2-2, with D perhaps TRBD2 (5 bases). V gave up 6 bases and J gave up 7 bases, with 13 bases separating them. Germline values: CDR1 SGHRS, CDR2 YFSETQ. CDR3 length: 13 residues. The chain's CDR3 is CASNNGESGELFF. In DNA form, the CDR3 reads TGCGCCAGCAACAACGGGGAGAGCGGGGAGCTGTTTTTT.

To note about this clonotype: Its ends do not fully match the called genes, so a read error is possible. This chain joins TRBV10-3 and TRBJ2-3, with a possible D match to TRBD2 (6 bases). The CDR3 consists of 16 residues. The germline V gene has CDR1 ENHRY and CDR2 SYGVKD. For the CDR3, the DNA is TGTGCTATCAGTGAGTCGACCGGGACTAGCACAGATACGCAGTATTTT. Its protein is CAISESTGTSTDTQYF.